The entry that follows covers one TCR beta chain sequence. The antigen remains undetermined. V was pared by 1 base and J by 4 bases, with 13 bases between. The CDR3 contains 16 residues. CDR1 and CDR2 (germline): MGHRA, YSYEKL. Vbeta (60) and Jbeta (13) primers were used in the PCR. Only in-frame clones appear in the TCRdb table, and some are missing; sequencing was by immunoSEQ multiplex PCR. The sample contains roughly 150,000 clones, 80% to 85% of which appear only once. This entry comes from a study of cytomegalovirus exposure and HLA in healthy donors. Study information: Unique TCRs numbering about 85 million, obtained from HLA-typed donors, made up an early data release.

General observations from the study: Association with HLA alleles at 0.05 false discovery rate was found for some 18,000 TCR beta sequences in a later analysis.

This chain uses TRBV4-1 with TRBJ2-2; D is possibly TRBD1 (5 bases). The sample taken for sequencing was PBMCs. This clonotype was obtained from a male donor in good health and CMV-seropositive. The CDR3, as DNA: TGCGCCAGCAGCCAAGGCCCAGGGTCTTTCACCGGGGAGCTGTTTTTT. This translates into CASSQGPGSFTGELFF.